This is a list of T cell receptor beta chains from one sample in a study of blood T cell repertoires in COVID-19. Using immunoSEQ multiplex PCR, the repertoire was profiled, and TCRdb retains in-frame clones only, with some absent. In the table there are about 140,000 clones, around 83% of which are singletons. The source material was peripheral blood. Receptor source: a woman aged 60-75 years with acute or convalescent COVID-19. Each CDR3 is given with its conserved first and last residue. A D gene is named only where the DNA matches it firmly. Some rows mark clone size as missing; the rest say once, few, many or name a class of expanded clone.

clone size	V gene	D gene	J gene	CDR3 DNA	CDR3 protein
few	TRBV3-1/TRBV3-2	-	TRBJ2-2	TGTGCCAGCAGGTTCCAGGGGTATGGGAGAACCGGGGAGCTGTTTTTT	CASRFQGYGRTGELFF
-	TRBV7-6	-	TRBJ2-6	TGTGCCAGCAGCGGAGGGCGGGTTGGGGCCAACGTCCTGACTTTC	CASSGGRVGANVLTF
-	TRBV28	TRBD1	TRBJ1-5	TGTGCCAGCAGTTTTCGGACAGGGTCATCGCCCCAGCATTTT	CASSFRTGSSPQHF
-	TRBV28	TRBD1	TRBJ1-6	TGTGCCAGCAGCGCCAGGGGGTTCAATGGTTCACCCCTCCACTTT	CASSARGFNGSPLHF
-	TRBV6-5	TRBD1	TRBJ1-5	TGTGCCAGCAGTTCAGGACAGGGGGCCTATCAGCCCCAGCATTTT	CASSSGQGAYQPQHF
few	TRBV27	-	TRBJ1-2	TGTGCCAGCAGTTTTGCCGGGTTCTATGGCTACACCTTC	CASSFAGFYGYTF
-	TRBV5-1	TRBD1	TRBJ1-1	TGCGCCAGCAGCGGGGGACTCACAGGGGTTGTTGAAGCTTTCTTT	CASSGGLTGVVEAFF
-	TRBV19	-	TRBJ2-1	TGTGCCAGTAGCCCTCTACAGGGTACGGAGCAGTTCTTC	CASSPLQGTEQFF
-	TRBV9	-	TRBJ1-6	TGTGCCAGCACCACGGGGAGCTCCTATAATTCACCCCTCCACTTT	CASTTGSSYNSPLHF
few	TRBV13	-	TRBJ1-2	TGTGCCAGCAGCCTCGACAGGTATGGCTACACCTTC	CASSLDRYGYTF
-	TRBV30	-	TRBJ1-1	TGTGCCTGGAAAAAGAGGGCAGGGGTCAACACTGAAGCTTTCTTT	CAWKKRAGVNTEAFF
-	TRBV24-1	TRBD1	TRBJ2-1	TGTGCCACCAGTGATCCACTACAGGGGAGCTCCTACAATGAGCAGTTCTTC	CATSDPLQGSSYNEQFF
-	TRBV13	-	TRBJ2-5	TGTGCCAGCAGCTTATATCTAGCCAAAGAGACCCAGTACTTC	CASSLYLAKETQYF
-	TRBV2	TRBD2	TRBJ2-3	TGTGCCAGCAGGAGGCGCAGCGGGGGGGCGTCAGATACGCAGTATTTT	CASRRRSGGASDTQYF
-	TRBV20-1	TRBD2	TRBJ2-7	TGCAGTGCTAGTAGCGGGCCTACCTACGAGCAGTACTTC	CSASSGPTYEQYF
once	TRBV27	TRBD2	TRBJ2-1	TGTGCCAGCAGTCTAAACGTAGCGGGGGGCAATTACAATGAGCAGTTCTTC	CASSLNVAGGNYNEQFF
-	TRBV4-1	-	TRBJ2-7	TGCGCCAGCAGCCAACACGGAGCGTACGAGCAGTACTTC	CASSQHGAYEQYF
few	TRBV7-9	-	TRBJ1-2	TGTGCCAGCAGCCCACTGGGGGGAAGCGATGGCTACACCTTC	CASSPLGGSDGYTF
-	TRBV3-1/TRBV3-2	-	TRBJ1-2	TGTGCCAGCAGCCTAGGTCCAGGATCCTATGGCTACACCTTC	CASSLGPGSYGYTF
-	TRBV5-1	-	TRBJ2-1	TGCGCCAGCAGCTTGGTTGCGGGTCAGCCCTACAATGAGCAGTTCTTC	CASSLVAGQPYNEQFF
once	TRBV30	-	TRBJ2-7	TGTGCCTGGAGTTACCGGGGACATCAGGAATACGAGCAGTACTTC	CAWSYRGHQEYEQYF
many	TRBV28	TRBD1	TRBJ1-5	TGTGCCAGCAGCTTGACAGGGGATCAGCCCCAGCATTTT	CASSLTGDQPQHF